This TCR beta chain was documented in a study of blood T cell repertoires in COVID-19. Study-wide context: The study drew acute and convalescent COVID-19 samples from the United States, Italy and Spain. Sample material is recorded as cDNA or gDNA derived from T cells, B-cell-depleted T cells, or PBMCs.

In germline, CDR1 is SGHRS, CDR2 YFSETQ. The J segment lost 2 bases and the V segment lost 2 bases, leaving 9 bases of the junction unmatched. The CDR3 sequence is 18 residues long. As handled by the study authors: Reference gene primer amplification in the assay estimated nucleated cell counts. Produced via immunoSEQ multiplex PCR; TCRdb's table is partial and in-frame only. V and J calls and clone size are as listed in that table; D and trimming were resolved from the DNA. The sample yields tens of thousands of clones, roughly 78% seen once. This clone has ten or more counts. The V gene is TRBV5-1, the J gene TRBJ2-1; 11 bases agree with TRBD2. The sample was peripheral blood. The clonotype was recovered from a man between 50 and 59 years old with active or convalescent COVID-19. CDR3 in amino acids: CASSFPHQGLAAYNEQFF. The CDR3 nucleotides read TGCGCCAGCAGCTTCCCCCATCAGGGACTAGCGGCCTACAATGAGCAGTTCTTC.